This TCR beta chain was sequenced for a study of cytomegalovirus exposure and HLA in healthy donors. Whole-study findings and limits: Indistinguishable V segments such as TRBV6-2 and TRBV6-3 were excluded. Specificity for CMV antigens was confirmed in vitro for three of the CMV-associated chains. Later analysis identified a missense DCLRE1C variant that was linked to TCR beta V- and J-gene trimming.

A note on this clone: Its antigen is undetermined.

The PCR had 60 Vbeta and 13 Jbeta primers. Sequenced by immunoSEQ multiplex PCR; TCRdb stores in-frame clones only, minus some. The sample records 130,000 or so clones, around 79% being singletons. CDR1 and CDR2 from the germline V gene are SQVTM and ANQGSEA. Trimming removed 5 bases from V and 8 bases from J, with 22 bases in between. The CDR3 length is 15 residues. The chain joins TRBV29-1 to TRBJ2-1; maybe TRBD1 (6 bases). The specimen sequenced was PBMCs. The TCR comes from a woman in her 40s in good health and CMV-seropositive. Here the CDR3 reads CSVSSGTGSWDEQFF. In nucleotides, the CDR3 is TGCAGCGTTAGTTCGGGAACAGGGAGCTGGGATGAGCAGTTCTTC.